Presented here are 17 T cell receptor beta chains from one specimen sequenced in a study of OX40 agonist ivuxolimab in advanced cancers. Clones were sequenced by immunoSEQ multiplex PCR, and TCRdb holds only the in-frame ones, with some missing. The sample shows over 30,000 clones, approximately 78% of them seen only once. Sample: CD4+ or CD8+ T cells sorted from blood, taken in a trial of the OX40 agonist ivuxolimab. The receptors originated from an adult with an advanced solid tumor such as melanoma, head and neck, liver or kidney cancer.

The gene calls are TRBV4-2 and TRBJ2-7, with TRBD2 as a possible D gene (7 bases). This CDR3 region has 15 residues. V lost 1 base and J lost 4, with 14 bases in between. In germline, CDR1 is LGHNA, CDR2 YNFKEQ. For the CDR3, the DNA is TGTGCCAGCAGCCAAGGTCAGGGAGGGGGTTACGAGCAGTACTTC. Protein: CASSQGQGGGYEQYF.

This chain links TRBV11-2 with TRBJ1-1; 9 bases line up with TRBD1. The CDR3 has 13 residues. The J segment lost 8 bases and the V segment lost 5 bases, leaving 6 bases of the junction unmatched. The germline V gene encodes CDR1 SGHAT and CDR2 FQNNGV. The CDR3 loop reads CASSPGTGREAFF. Written as DNA, the CDR3 is TGTGCCAGCAGCCCCGGGACAGGGAGAGAAGCTTTCTTT.

The chain recombines TRBV2 with TRBJ2-3; the D is unclear. CDR1 is SNHLY and CDR2 is FYNNEI in the germline V gene. V was trimmed by 4 bases and J by 0 bases, leaving 11 bases between them. This CDR3 has 15 residues. The CDR3 spells CASSVRGISTDTQYF. Here the CDR3 DNA reads TGTGCCAGCAGTGTTCGAGGTATTAGCACAGATACGCAGTATTTT.

The V and J genes are TRBV27 and TRBJ2-1; D call uncertain. This CDR3 is built from 15 residues. Germline V gene lookup returns CDR1 MNHEY and CDR2 SMNVEV (reference sequence). Between the trimmed V and J ends, which lost 7 bases and 5 bases, there was a span of 18 bases. CDR3 residues: CASIPLGGSHNEQFF. CDR3 DNA sequence: TGTGCCAGCATCCCCCTGGGCGGTAGCCACAATGAGCAGTTCTTC.

This clone turned up a few times. The chain links TRBV19 to TRBJ1-5; D ambiguous. The germline V and J ends were trimmed by 8 bases and 4 bases, with 12 bases remaining between them. The CDR3 has 13 amino acids. Germline CDR1 reads LNHDA; CDR2 reads SQIVND (reference sequence). CDR3 bases: TGTGCCAGTTCCTCCGGACCAAATCAGCCCCAGCATTTT. This encodes CASSSGPNQPQHF.

This CDR3 reads CASSEKTGFDYTF. CDR3 in DNA: TGTGCCAGCTCGGAAAAGACAGGGTTTGACTACACCTTC. V usage is TRBV18 and J usage is TRBJ1-2, with 7 bases matching TRBD1. The germline V gene encodes CDR1 KGHSH and CDR2 LQKENI. CDR3 length: 13 residues. V lost 6 bases and J lost 10; bases outside the gene matches: 11.

The J gene is TRBJ2-7, the V gene TRBV27; the D gene is possibly TRBD2 (6 bases). CDR1 and CDR2 (germline): MNHEY, SMNVEV (reference sequence). The CDR3 has 16 residues. Trimming took 7 bases from V and 1 from J, leaving 20 bases between them. The CDR3 DNA follows: TGTGCCAGCACTCCTACCGGGAGCGGGCGGTCCTACGAGCAGTACTTC. It translates to CASTPTGSGRSYEQYF.

The chain uses TRBV9 and TRBJ2-2; possible D gene TRBD1, 5 bases. The CDR3 is 15 residues long. Germline V gives CDR1 SGDLS, CDR2 YYNGEE. V lost 1 base, J lost 3 bases, and 10 bases lay in between. The CDR3 DNA sequence: TGTGCCAGCAGCGTATTCCCAGGGTACACCGGGGAGCTGTTTTTT. Its protein is CASSVFPGYTGELFF.

This clone was counted once. This chain uses TRBV5-1 with TRBJ2-5; TRBD2 aligns across 8 bases. Germline V CDR1 and CDR2: SGHRS, YFSETQ. This CDR3 is 16 amino acids long. The V segment lost 2 bases and the J segment 2 bases; nucleotides outside the gene matches: 8. Here the CDR3 DNA reads TGCGCCAGCAGCTTAACAACGGGGGGGTTACAAGAGACCCAGTACTTC. This codes for CASSLTTGGLQETQYF.

The chain employs TRBV6-5 and TRBJ2-3; the D call may be TRBD1 or TRBD2 (5 bases each). Germline V gene lookup returns CDR1 MNHEY and CDR2 SVGAGI. Between the trimmed V and J ends, which lost 3 bases and 2 bases, there was a span of 12 bases. The length of the CDR3 is 15 residues. The CDR3 loop is CASSYLRGLTDTQYF. CDR3 DNA: TGTGCCAGCAGTTATCTCCGGGGCCTCACAGATACGCAGTATTTT.

The rearrangement joins TRBV5-1 to TRBJ1-2, with TRBD1 as a possible D gene (5 bases). CDR1 is SGHRS, CDR2 YFSETQ, per germline. CDR3 length: 15 amino acids. The germline V and J ends were trimmed by 4 bases and 4 bases, with 17 bases remaining between them. The CDR3 DNA reads as TGCGCCAGCAGCCCCCGGTTGGGGGGATCCTATGGCTACACCTTC. This gives the protein CASSPRLGGSYGYTF.

This clone was seen just once. The chain joins TRBV6-5 to TRBJ1-5; unclear D gene. Per germline, CDR1 MNHEY and CDR2 SVGAGI. V gave up 2 bases and J gave up 1 base, with 9 bases separating them. CDR3 length: 15 amino acids. The CDR3 coding sequence is TGTGCCAGCAGTTACATCTATGGCAGCAATCAGCCCCAGCATTTT. This codes for CASSYIYGSNQPQHF.

This clone was detected once. The rearrangement links TRBV15 to TRBJ2-5; D ambiguous. This CDR3 has 11 amino acids. CDR1 and CDR2 (germline): LNHNV, YYDKDF (reference sequence). Trimming removed 9 bases from V and 5 bases from J, with 10 bases in between. CDR3 bases: TGTGCCACTTCTGGTGGGGAGACCCAGTACTTC. It codes for CATSGGETQYF.

This clone has just a few counts. The rearrangement links TRBV7-9 to TRBJ2-5, with D uncertain. CDR1 SEHNR and CDR2 FQNEAQ come from the germline V gene (reference sequence). The CDR3 extends over 13 amino acids. V lost 2 bases, J lost 6 bases, and 10 bases lay in between. CDR3 residues: CASSLNERQTQYF. The CDR3 DNA reads TGTGCCAGCAGCTTAAACGAAAGGCAGACCCAGTACTTC.

The chain employs TRBV5-1 and TRBJ2-5; no definite D call. The CDR3 length is 11 residues. V was clipped by 4 bases and J by 3 bases, with 4 bases between them. From germline, CDR1 is SGHRS and CDR2 YFSETQ. The CDR3 bases are TGCGCCAGCAGCGCGAAAGAGACCCAGTACTTC. Its protein product is CASSAKETQYF.

This sequence joins TRBV6-6 and TRBJ2-7, with D perhaps being TRBD1 or TRBD2 (5 bases each). This CDR3 is 14 amino acids long. Trimming shortened V by 5 bases and J by 3 bases, and 14 bases separated the two germline ends. Germline values: CDR1 MNHNY, CDR2 SVGAGI (reference sequence). In DNA form, the CDR3 reads TGTGCCAGCAGTCCTCTAGGGGAGCGCTACGAGCAGTACTTC. It is translated as CASSPLGERYEQYF.

V gene TRBV4-1 combines with J gene TRBJ1-6, with 7 bases matching TRBD1. The CDR3 totals 18 residues. Germline CDR1 and CDR2: MGHRA and YSYEKL. After removal of 4 bases from V and 0 bases from J, the junction contained 9 bases not matched to a gene. Here the CDR3 reads CASSPRGGDSSYNSPLHF. The CDR3 DNA reads as TGCGCCAGCAGCCCGCGAGGCGGGGACAGCTCCTATAATTCACCCCTCCACTTT.